Below, 25 T cell receptor beta chains from the same sample are listed, as sequenced in a study of siplizumab effects on memory and regulatory T cells (dated by TCRdb to about 2019). Libraries came from the immunoSEQ multiplex PCR assay. TCRdb holds this immuneACCESS table with in-frame rearrangements only. Some clones are missing; in checked studies, unresolved V genes explain under half, and the rest has no known cause. Within this sample are nearly 85,000 clones, with roughly 87% of them counted one time only. Together, the top ten hold over 1.5% of the sample. Material: Tregs sorted from blood. These receptors were taken from a human donor in good health.

The CDR3 sequence: CASSPDFYRASGSPLHF. Here the CDR3 DNA reads TGCGCCAGCAGCCCGGACTTTTACAGGGCCTCGGGTTCACCCCTCCACTTT. The chain recombines TRBV5-1 with TRBJ1-6; the D gene is possibly TRBD1 (6 bases). Germline values: CDR1 SGHRS, CDR2 YFSETQ. The CDR3 covers 17 residues. V was pared by 4 bases and J by 9 bases, with 23 bases between.

The chain links TRBV6-1 to TRBJ1-1; D not certain. V lost 6 bases and J lost 3, with 11 bases in between. The CDR3 extends over 13 amino acids. Germline V lookup: CDR1 MNHNS, CDR2 SASEGT. The CDR3 sequence: CASSSIGDTEAFF. The CDR3 nucleotides read TGTGCCAGCAGCAGCATTGGTGACACTGAAGCTTTCTTT.

The rearrangement uses TRBV20-1 and TRBJ1-2; D is ambiguous. The V end lost 7 bases, the J end lost 3 bases, and 9 bases lay between the germline ends. CDR1 and CDR2 (germline): DFQATT, SNEGSKA (reference sequence). The CDR3 consists of 11 residues. The CDR3 is CSGWVDYGYTF. CDR3 DNA: TGCAGTGGTTGGGTAGACTATGGCTACACCTTC.

This sequence joins TRBV7-3 and TRBJ2-3; 12 bases are a match to TRBD2. The germline CDR1 and CDR2 sequences are SGHTA and FQGTGA. The CDR3 runs to 15 residues. J was trimmed by 2 bases and V by 5 bases; bases with no gene match: 2. The CDR3 sequence: CASSLAGGNTDTQYF. The CDR3 DNA follows: TGTGCCAGCAGCCTAGCGGGGGGGAACACAGATACGCAGTATTTT.

The gene calls are TRBV19 and TRBJ1-5; no reliable D call. CDR1 and CDR2 from the germline V gene are LNHDA and SQIVND (reference sequence). The V end was cut by 4 bases, the J end by 6 bases, with 19 bases between. The CDR3 is 16 residues long. Written as DNA, the CDR3 is TGTGCCAGTAGTAGGAAGGGTATCTCGGTCGTTCAGCCCCAGCATTTT. Encoded protein: CASSRKGISVVQPQHF.

This clone was seen a handful of times. The V gene is TRBV19, the J gene TRBJ2-5; 7 positions match TRBD2. Germline V gene data show CDR1 as LNHDA and CDR2 as SQIVND (reference sequence). The V gene end was trimmed by 3 bases and the J gene end by 9 bases; junction bases not matched to a gene: 13. This CDR3 is 15 amino acids long. The chain's CDR3 is CASSIMVAGPRAQYF. Written as DNA, the CDR3 is TGTGCCAGTAGTATTATGGTAGCGGGTCCGAGAGCCCAGTACTTC.

The chain is built from TRBV4-1 and TRBJ2-1; D remains unclear. There are 12 residues in the CDR3. The V and J ends lost 4 bases and 12 bases respectively, with 13 bases between them. Looked up from germline, CDR1 is MGHRA and CDR2 is YSYEKL. The CDR3 region is CASSLSGKGQFF. DNA of the CDR3: TGCGCCAGCAGCCTTTCCGGCAAGGGGCAGTTCTTC.

The gene calls are TRBV5-1 and TRBJ2-2; D assignment may be TRBD1 or TRBD2 (5 bases each). This CDR3 comprises 15 residues. Trimming removed 3 bases from V and 3 bases from J, with 12 bases in between. Germline-derived CDR1 and CDR2 are SGHRS and YFSETQ. This CDR3 is CASSSQGPYTGELFF. The CDR3 DNA reads TGCGCCAGCAGCTCTCAGGGACCCTACACCGGGGAGCTGTTTTTT.

J is TRBJ1-3 and V is TRBV5-1; a weak D match, TRBD1 (5 bases). The V gene's germline CDR1 is SGHRS and CDR2 YFSETQ. This CDR3 spans 15 amino acids. Between the trimmed V and J ends, which lost 0 bases and 1 base, there was a span of 8 bases. This CDR3 is CASSLERTSGNTIYF. In nucleotides, the CDR3 is TGCGCCAGCAGCTTGGAACGGACATCTGGAAACACCATATATTTT.

The chain couples TRBV6-4 to TRBJ2-7; D gene ambiguous. Trimming left V 2 bases short and J 6 bases short, with 2 bases between. This CDR3 contains 10 residues. Germline V gives CDR1 MRHNA, CDR2 SNTAGT. The CDR3 is CASSDLEQYF. The DNA for the CDR3 is TGTGCCAGCAGTGACCTCGAGCAGTACTTC.

The chain combines TRBV7-8 with TRBJ2-5; unclear D gene. Germline-derived CDR1 and CDR2 are SGHVS and FQNEAQ. CDR3 length equals 13 residues. Between the trimmed V and J ends, which lost 2 bases and 4 bases, there was a span of 8 bases. The CDR3 sequence is CASSLYLRETQYF. The CDR3 region has the DNA TGTGCCAGCAGCTTATACCTACGAGAGACCCAGTACTTC.

This rearrangement joins TRBV30 to TRBJ2-7; the match to TRBD1 covers 7 bases. The CDR3 length is 14 residues. Germline V CDR1 and CDR2: GTSNPN, SVGIG (reference sequence). With V trimmed by 4 bases and J by 2 bases, 8 bases remained unmatched. In DNA form, the CDR3 reads TGTGCCTGGAAGGCCCTCAGGGGGACCTACGAGCAGTACTTC. Translating it yields CAWKALRGTYEQYF.

The chain employs TRBV11-2 and TRBJ2-5, with 9 nucleotides matching TRBD1. The germline V gene encodes CDR1 SGHAT and CDR2 FQNNGV. Losses at the gene ends were 4 bases for V and 5 bases for J; bases not matched to a gene: 11. There are 16 residues in the CDR3. CDR3 in amino acids: CASSSWGDREGETQYF. CDR3 DNA: TGTGCCAGCAGCTCCTGGGGGGACAGGGAAGGGGAGACCCAGTACTTC.

This chain links TRBV27 with TRBJ2-2; D is perhaps TRBD2 (5 bases). Per germline, CDR1 MNHEY and CDR2 SMNVEV (reference sequence). There are 14 residues in the CDR3. Trimming left V 5 bases short and J 4 bases short, with 11 bases between. CDR3 sequence: CASSPLAVTGELFF. The CDR3 nucleotides read TGTGCCAGCAGTCCCCTAGCCGTCACCGGGGAGCTGTTTTTT.

The rearrangement links TRBV4-2 to TRBJ2-7; D perhaps matches TRBD2 (6 bases). The CDR3 sequence is 15 residues long. Germline loops: CDR1 LGHNA, CDR2 YNFKEQ. With 5 bases removed from V and 0 bases from J, the gap between germline ends came to 14 bases. The CDR3 region has the DNA TGTGCCAGCAGCTTGTATCCTAGCGTCTCCTACGAGCAGTACTTC. As protein: CASSLYPSVSYEQYF.

This chain links TRBV5-1 with TRBJ2-7, with a weak D call TRBD2 (6 bases). Trimming took 7 bases from V and 7 from J, leaving 24 bases between them. Per the germline V gene, CDR1 is SGHRS and CDR2 is YFSETQ. The CDR3 has 15 amino acids. The CDR3 sequence is CASGTQGLPLEEQYF. DNA of the CDR3: TGCGCCAGCGGGACTCAAGGGCTCCCCCTGGAAGAGCAGTACTTC.

This chain links TRBV6-5 with TRBJ2-7; no clear D gene. The V and J ends lost 6 bases and 4 bases respectively, with 16 bases between them. Looked up from germline, CDR1 is MNHEY and CDR2 is SVGAGI. The CDR3 loop spans 14 amino acids. CDR3 bases: TGTGCCAGCAGCGTCCACGGCGGACCTTACGAGCAGTACTTC. This codes for CASSVHGGPYEQYF.

The genes are TRBV9 and TRBJ2-2; 7 nucleotides align to TRBD1. Germline loops: CDR1 SGDLS, CDR2 YYNGEE. CDR3 length equals 16 residues. The J segment lost 7 bases and the V segment lost 4 bases, leaving 13 bases of the junction unmatched. This CDR3 reads CASSSRDRVVNGELFF. The CDR3 bases are TGTGCCAGCAGCTCCCGCGACAGGGTGGTAAACGGGGAGCTGTTTTTT.

CDR3 DNA: TGTGCCAGCAGTTCCCTAACGTCCAGGGTAACGGGAGAGACCCAGTACTTC. Translated, it gives CASSSLTSRVTGETQYF. The V gene is TRBV28, the J gene TRBJ2-5, with D perhaps TRBD1 (5 bases). The CDR3 totals 17 residues. V lost 4 bases and J lost 4, with 22 bases in between. From germline, CDR1 is MDHEN and CDR2 SYDVKM.

The rearrangement joins TRBV10-1 to TRBJ2-2, with 7 nucleotides matching TRBD1. From germline, CDR1 is WNHNN and CDR2 SYGVQD (reference sequence). This CDR3 is built from 14 residues. The ends lost 4 bases at V and 5 bases at J; junction bases unmatched: 4. CDR3 loop: CASSVTGWTGELFF. The CDR3 DNA is TGCGCCAGCAGTGTGACAGGGTGGACCGGGGAGCTGTTTTTT.

The rearrangement uses TRBV11-2 and TRBJ2-3, with 11 bases aligning to TRBD2. Trimming cost V 5 bases and J 4 bases; bases outside gene matches: 8. The CDR3 is 16 residues long. Germline V gene lookup returns CDR1 SGHAT and CDR2 FQNNGV. The CDR3 protein is CASSRLGTSGSDTQYF. CDR3 in DNA: TGTGCCAGCAGCCGGCTTGGGACTAGCGGTTCAGATACGCAGTATTTT.

The rearrangement joins TRBV6-5 to TRBJ1-6, with TRBD1 identical over 7 bases. Trimming took 2 bases from V and 9 from J; bases not matched to a gene: 4. Germline V gene sequence: CDR1 MNHEY, CDR2 SVGAGI. The CDR3 is made up of 14 amino acids. CDR3 amino acids: CASSYGQAPSPLHF. CDR3 DNA: TGTGCCAGCAGTTACGGACAGGCACCTTCACCCCTCCACTTT.

The chain links TRBV27 to TRBJ1-4; D unclear. Germline V lookup: CDR1 MNHEY, CDR2 SMNVEV (reference sequence). V lost 6 bases to trimming and J lost 10 bases, with 15 bases between them. There are 13 residues in the CDR3. In DNA form, the CDR3 reads TGTGCCAGCAGGGACCGGGGAGGAGGAAAACTGTTTTTT. Encoded protein: CASRDRGGGKLFF.

The CDR3 spells CASKERGRGATNEKLFF. Written as DNA, the CDR3 is TGTGCCAGTAAGGAGAGGGGGCGCGGGGCAACTAATGAAAAACTGTTTTTT. The rearrangement uses TRBV19 and TRBJ1-4; 7 bases agree with TRBD1. The length of the CDR3 is 17 residues. The V segment lost 7 bases and the J segment 0 bases; nucleotides outside the gene matches: 11. Germline V gene sequence: CDR1 LNHDA, CDR2 SQIVND (reference sequence).

The chain is built from TRBV19 and TRBJ1-5; D gene unclear. Trimming took 6 bases from V and 0 from J, leaving 3 bases between them. Looked up from germline, CDR1 is LNHDA and CDR2 is SQIVND (reference sequence). This CDR3 contains 12 residues. The CDR3 loop reads CASRNSNQPQHF. DNA for the CDR3: TGTGCCAGTAGGAATAGCAATCAGCCCCAGCATTTT. The full variable domain, with the rest looked up from reference TRBV19 and TRBJ1-5, is DGGITQSPKYLFRKEGQNVTLSCEQNLNHDAMYWYRQDPGQGLRLIYYSQIVNDFQKGDIAEGYSVSREKKESFPLTVTSAQKNPTAFYLCASRNSNQPQHFGDGTRLSIL.